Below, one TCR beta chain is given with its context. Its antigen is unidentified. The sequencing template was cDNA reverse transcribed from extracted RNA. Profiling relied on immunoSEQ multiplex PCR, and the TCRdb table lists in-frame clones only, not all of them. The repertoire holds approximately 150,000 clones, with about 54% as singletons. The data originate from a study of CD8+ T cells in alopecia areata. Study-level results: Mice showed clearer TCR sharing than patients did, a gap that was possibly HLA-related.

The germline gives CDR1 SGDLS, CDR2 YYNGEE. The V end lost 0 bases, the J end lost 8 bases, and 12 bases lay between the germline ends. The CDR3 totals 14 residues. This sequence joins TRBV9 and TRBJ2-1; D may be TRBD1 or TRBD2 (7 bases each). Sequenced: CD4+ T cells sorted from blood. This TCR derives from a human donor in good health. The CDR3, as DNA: TGTGCCAGCAGCGTAGAGACAGGGAGGGATGAGCAGTTCTTC. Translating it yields CASSVETGRDEQFF.